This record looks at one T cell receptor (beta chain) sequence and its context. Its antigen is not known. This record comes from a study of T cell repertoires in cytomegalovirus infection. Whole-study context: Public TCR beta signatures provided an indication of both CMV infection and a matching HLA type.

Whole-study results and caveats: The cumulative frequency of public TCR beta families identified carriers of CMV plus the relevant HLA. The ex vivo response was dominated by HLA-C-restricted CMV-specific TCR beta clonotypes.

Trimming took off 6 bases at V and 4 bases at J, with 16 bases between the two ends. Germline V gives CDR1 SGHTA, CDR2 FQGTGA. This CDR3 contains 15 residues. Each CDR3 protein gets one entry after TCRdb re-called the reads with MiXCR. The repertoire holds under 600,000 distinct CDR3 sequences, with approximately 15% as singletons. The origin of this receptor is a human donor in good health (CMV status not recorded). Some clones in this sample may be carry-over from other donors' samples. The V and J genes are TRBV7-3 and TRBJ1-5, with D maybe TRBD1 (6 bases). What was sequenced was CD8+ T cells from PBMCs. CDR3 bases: TGTGCCAGCAGTCCAACAGGGATAATTAATCAGCCCCAGCATTTT. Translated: CASSPTGIINQPQHF.